This T cell receptor beta chain is from a study of cytomegalovirus exposure and HLA in healthy donors. Broader study findings: There were 150 or so TCR beta chains listed as cytomegalovirus-associated. Most CMV-associated TCR beta chains appeared HLA-restricted in a later analysis. In a later analysis, several top co-occurrence clusters appeared linked to parvovirus B19, influenza, CMV and Epstein-Barr virus.

A multiplex PCR was run with 60 Vbeta primers and 13 Jbeta primers. Only in-frame clones appear in the TCRdb table, and some are missing; sequencing was by immunoSEQ multiplex PCR. This table holds about 100,000 clones, 78% found once. V was cut by 5 bases and J by 0 bases, with 7 bases left in between. From germline, CDR1 is LNHDA and CDR2 SQIVND (reference sequence). The CDR3 covers 14 residues. Notes on this clone: Its target is unknown.

The sample taken for sequencing was PBMCs. The rearrangement joins TRBV19 to TRBJ1-4; D remains ambiguous. The sequence came from an older woman in good health and CMV-seronegative. The CDR3 nucleotides are TGTGCCAGTAGTCCCACTGCAACTAATGAAAAACTGTTTTTT. Its protein is CASSPTATNEKLFF.